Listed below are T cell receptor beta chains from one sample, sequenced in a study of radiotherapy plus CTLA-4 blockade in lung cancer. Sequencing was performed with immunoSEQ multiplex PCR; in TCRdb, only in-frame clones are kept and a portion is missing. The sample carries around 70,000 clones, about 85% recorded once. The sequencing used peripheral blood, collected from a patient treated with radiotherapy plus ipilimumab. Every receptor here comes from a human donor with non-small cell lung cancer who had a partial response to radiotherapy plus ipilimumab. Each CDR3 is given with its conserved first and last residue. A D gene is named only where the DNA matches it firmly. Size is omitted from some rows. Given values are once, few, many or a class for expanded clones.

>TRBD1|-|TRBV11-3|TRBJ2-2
TGTGCCAGCAGCCTCTCGACAGGGGGCACCGGGGAGCTGTTTTTT
CASSLSTGGTGELFF
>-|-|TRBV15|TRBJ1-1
TGTGCCACCAGCAGAGAAGCGGTGAACACTGAAGCTTTCTTT
CATSREAVNTEAFF
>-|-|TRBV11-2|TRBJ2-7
TGTGCCAGCAGCCAGACGGGGAGGAGCTCCTACGAGCAGTACTTC
CASSQTGRSSYEQYF
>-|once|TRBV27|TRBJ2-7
TGTGCCAGCAGCCTTATCCGTGACGAGCAGTACTTC
CASSLIRDEQYF
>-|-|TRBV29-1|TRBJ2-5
TGCAGCGTTGGGGAGGAGACCCAGTACTTC
CSVGEETQYF
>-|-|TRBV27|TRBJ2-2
TGTGCCAGCAGTTATACACGTACCGGGGAGCTGTTTTTT
CASSYTRTGELFF
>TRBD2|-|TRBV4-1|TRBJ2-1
TGCGCCAGCAGCCCCGGGGCGGGAGGCTCCTACAATGAGCAGTTCTTC
CASSPGAGGSYNEQFF
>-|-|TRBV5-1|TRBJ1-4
TGCGCCAGCAGCTTAGTCCCTACCCGGGGAGAAAAACTGTTTTTT
CASSLVPTRGEKLFF
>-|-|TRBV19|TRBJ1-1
TGTGCCACCTCCAGGGGAAGGACTGAAGCTTTCTTT
CATSRGRTEAFF
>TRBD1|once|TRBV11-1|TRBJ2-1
TGTGCCAGCAGCTACCGGGACAGTACCTACAATGAGCAGTTCTTC
CASSYRDSTYNEQFF
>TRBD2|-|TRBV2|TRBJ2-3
TGTGCCAGCAGTGGGACTAGCGGGAGTGATACGCAGTATTTT
CASSGTSGSDTQYF
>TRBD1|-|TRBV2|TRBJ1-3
TGTGCCAGCAGGACCGGGACAGGGAGTGGAAACACCATATATTTT
CASRTGTGSGNTIYF
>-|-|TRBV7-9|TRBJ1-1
TGTGCCAGCAGCTTCGGGGGGGACACTGAAGCTTTCTTT
CASSFGGDTEAFF
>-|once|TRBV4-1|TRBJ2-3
TGCGCCAGCAGCTCAACACGGCGGGGCCGCACAGATACGCAGTATTTT
CASSSTRRGRTDTQYF
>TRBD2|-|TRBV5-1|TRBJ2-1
TGCGCCAGCAGCGCGTCAGCGGGACTAGGAAATGAGCAGTTCTTC
CASSASAGLGNEQFF
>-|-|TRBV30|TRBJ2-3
TGTGCCTACCGGCGGGGAGGATGGCAAGATACGCAGTATTTT
CAYRRGGWQDTQYF